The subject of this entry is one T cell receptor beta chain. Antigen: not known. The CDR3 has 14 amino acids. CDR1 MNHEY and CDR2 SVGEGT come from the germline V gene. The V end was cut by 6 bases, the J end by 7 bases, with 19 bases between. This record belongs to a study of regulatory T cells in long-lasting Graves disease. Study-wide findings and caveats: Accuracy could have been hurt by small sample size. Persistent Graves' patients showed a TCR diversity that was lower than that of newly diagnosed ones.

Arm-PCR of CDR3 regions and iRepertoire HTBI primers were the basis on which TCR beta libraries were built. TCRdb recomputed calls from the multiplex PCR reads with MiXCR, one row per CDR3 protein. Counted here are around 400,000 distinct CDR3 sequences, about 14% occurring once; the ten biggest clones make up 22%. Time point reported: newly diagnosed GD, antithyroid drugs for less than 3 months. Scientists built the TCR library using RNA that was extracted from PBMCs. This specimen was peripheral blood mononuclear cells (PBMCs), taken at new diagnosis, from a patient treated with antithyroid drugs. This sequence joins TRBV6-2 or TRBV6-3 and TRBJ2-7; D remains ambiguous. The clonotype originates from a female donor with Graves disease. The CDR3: CASSDGTLLGEQYF. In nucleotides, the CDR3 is TGTGCCAGCAGCGACGGCACCCTTTTGGGGGAGCAGTACTTC.